Detailed here is one T cell receptor (beta chain). What it binds is not known. TCRdb re-called the RT-PCR reads through MiXCR, storing one row per CDR3 protein. The repertoire holds approximately 15,000 distinct CDR3 sequences, with about four fifths as singletons. This entry is derived from a study of yellow fever vaccine responses in identical twins. Study-wide findings and caveats: Twins reportedly showed a vaccine T cell response that seemed partly convergent and partly personalized.

J gave up 7 bases and V 5 bases, and 10 bases lay outside the gene matches. The germline V gene encodes CDR1 SGHTA and CDR2 FQGTGA. CDR3 length: 14 amino acids. This sequence joins TRBV7-3 and TRBJ1-2, with 7 bases that match TRBD1. This receptor was taken from a young woman who received the yellow fever vaccine. This specimen was T cells from blood (PBMCs), unsorted or a sorted subset (not recorded which), taken before or after yellow fever vaccination (not recorded which). The CDR3 sequence: CASSPPGQRAGYTF. The DNA of the CDR3 is TGTGCCAGCAGCCCTCCGGGACAGCGAGCTGGCTACACCTTC. Full variable domain (outside the CDR3, taken from reference TRBV7-3 and TRBJ1-2): GAGVSQTPSNKVTEKGKYVELRCDPISGHTALYWYRQSLGQGPEFLIYFQGTGAADDSGLPNDRFFAVRPEGSVSTLKIQRTERGDSAVYLCASSPPGQRAGYTFGSGTRLTVV.